The T cell receptor (beta chain) under discussion was sequenced for a study of cytomegalovirus exposure and HLA in healthy donors. Study findings and constraints: As a later analysis revealed, the rate of TCR association differed by HLA locus, with DRB1 most and HLA-C fewest.

Amplification used 60 Vbeta primers and 13 Jbeta primers. Assay: immunoSEQ multiplex PCR; the TCRdb copy retains only in-frame clones and omits some. This table holds about 110,000 clones, almost 75% found once. From germline, CDR1 is MNHNS and CDR2 SASEGT. The J segment lost 7 bases and the V segment lost 5 bases, leaving 4 bases of the junction unmatched. The CDR3 is 14 amino acids. Points on this clone: What it recognizes is unknown.

V is TRBV6-1 and J is TRBJ1-6; 8 positions agree with TRBD1. The sequence was collected from a man between 35 and 55 years old in good health and CMV-seronegative. The sample was PBMCs. CDR3 residues: CASSSRQGNSPLHF. CDR3 bases: TGTGCCAGCAGTTCTCGACAGGGGAATTCACCCCTCCACTTT.